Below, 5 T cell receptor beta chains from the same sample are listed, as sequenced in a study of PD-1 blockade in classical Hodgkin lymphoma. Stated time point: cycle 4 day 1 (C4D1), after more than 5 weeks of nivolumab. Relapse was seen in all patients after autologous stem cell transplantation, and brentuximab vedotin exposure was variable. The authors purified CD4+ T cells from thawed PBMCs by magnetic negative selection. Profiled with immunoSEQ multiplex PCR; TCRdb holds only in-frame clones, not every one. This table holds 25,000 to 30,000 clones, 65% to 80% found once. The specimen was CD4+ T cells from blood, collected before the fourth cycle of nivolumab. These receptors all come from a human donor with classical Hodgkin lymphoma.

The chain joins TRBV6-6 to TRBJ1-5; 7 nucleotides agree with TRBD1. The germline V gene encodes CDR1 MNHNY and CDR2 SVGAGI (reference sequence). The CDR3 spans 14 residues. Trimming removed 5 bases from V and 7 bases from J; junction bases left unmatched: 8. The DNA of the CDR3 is TGTGCCAGCAGTACAAGGGGGCCACAACAGCCCCAGCATTTT. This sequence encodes CASSTRGPQQPQHF.

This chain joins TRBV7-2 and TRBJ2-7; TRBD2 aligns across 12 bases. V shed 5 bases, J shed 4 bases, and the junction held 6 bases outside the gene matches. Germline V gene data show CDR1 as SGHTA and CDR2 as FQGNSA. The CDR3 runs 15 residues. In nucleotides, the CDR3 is TGTGCCAGCAGCGCCGGACTAGCGGGGTATTACGAGCAGTACTTC. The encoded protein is CASSAGLAGYYEQYF. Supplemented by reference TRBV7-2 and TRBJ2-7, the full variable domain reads GAGVSQSPSNKVTEKGKDVELRCDPISGHTALYWYRQSLGQGLEFLIYFQGNSAPDKSGLPSDRFSAERTGGSVSTLTIQRTQQEDSAVYLCASSAGLAGYYEQYFGPGTRLTVT.

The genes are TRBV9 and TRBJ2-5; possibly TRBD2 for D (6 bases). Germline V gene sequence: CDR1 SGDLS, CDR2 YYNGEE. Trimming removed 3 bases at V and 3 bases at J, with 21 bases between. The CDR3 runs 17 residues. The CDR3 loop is CASSGPSGTLGKETQYF. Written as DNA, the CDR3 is TGTGCCAGCAGCGGCCCCTCCGGGACTCTGGGTAAAGAGACCCAGTACTTC.

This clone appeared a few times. CDR3 protein: CASSIVSTGEGGYTF. In DNA form, the CDR3 reads TGTGCCAGTAGTATAGTGTCGACAGGGGAGGGCGGCTACACCTTC. V is TRBV19 and J is TRBJ1-2, with 8 bases that match TRBD1. Germline trimming cut 1 base from V and 8 bases from J; bases unmatched to any gene: 9. Per germline, CDR1 LNHDA and CDR2 SQIVND (reference sequence). CDR3 size: 15 residues.

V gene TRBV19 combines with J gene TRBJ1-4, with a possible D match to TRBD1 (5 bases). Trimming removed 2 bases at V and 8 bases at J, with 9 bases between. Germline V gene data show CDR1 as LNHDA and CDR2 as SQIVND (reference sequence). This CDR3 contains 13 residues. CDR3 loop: CASSIIKGEKLFF. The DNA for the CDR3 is TGTGCCAGTAGTATAATTAAGGGGGAAAAACTGTTTTTT.